This T cell receptor beta chain was identified in a study of T cell repertoires in cytomegalovirus infection. This clonotype was counted a few times. MiXCR, applied by TCRdb to the reads, yields one record per CDR3 protein. The data contain about 320,000 distinct CDR3 sequences, approximately 9.5% of them singletons. The CDR3 loop spans 15 amino acids. CDR1 is MDHEN and CDR2 is SYDVKM in the germline V gene. V was trimmed by 3 bases and J by 3 bases, leaving 14 bases between them. Sequencing input: PBMCs. The rearrangement uses TRBV28 and TRBJ1-1, with D tentatively TRBD1 (6 bases). The clonotype originates from a human donor in good health (CMV status not recorded). Some clones in this sample may be carry-over from other donors' samples. The CDR3 loop is CASSFWGREDTEAFF. In nucleotides, the CDR3 is TGTGCCAGCAGTTTCTGGGGGCGGGAGGACACTGAAGCTTTCTTT.